This paragraph covers one T cell receptor (beta chain) sequence. Its antigen remains unknown. Trimming cost V 5 bases and J 6 bases; bases outside gene matches: 5. CDR1 is ENHRY and CDR2 is SYGVKD in the germline V gene. The CDR3 is made up of 13 amino acids. Genomic DNA (from each subset) was split evenly across several immunoSEQ plates. Clones were read by immunoSEQ multiplex PCR, and TCRdb kept only the in-frame ones, dropping some. The profile shows a few million clones, more than 80% of them singletons. The data derive from a study of shared clonotypes between healthy human individuals. Regarding the study as a whole: Naive CD4 clonotypes overlapped across a few donors at roughly 5%.

The genes are TRBV10-3 and TRBJ1-2, with 8 bases lining up with TRBD1. The sample taken for sequencing was naive CD4+ T cells from PBMCs. As for subset: CD45RA+ positively selected. The TCR originated in a man younger than 35 in good health. Some clones in this sample may be carry-over from other donors' samples. The CDR3 spells CAISLDRADGYTF. In nucleotides, the CDR3 is TGTGCCATCAGTTTGGACAGGGCTGATGGCTACACCTTC.